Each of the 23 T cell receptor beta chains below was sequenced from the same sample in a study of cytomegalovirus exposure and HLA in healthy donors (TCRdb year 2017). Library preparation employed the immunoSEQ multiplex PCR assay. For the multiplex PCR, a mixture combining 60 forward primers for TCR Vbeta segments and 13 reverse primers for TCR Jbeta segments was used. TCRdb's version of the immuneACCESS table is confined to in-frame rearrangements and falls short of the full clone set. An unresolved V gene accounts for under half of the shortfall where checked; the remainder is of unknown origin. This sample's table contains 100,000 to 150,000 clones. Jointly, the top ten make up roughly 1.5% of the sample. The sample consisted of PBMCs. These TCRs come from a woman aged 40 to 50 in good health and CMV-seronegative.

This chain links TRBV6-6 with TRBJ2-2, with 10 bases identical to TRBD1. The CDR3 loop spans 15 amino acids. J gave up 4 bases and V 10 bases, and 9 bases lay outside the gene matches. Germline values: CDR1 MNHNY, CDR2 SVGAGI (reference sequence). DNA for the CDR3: TGTGCCATCTGCGACAGGGGGCTTAGCACCGGGGAGCTGTTTTTT. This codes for CAICDRGLSTGELFF.

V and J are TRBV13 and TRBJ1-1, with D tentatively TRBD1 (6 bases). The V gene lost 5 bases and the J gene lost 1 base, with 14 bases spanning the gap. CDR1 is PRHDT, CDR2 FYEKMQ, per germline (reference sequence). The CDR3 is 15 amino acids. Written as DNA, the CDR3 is TGTGCCAGCAGCCTCCGGACAGTACCGAACACTGAAGCTTTCTTT. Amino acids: CASSLRTVPNTEAFF.

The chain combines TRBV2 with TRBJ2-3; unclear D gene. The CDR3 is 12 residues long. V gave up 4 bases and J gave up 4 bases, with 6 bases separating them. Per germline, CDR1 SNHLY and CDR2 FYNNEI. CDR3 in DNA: TGTGCCAGCAGTGTAACTGCAGATACGCAGTATTTT. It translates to CASSVTADTQYF.

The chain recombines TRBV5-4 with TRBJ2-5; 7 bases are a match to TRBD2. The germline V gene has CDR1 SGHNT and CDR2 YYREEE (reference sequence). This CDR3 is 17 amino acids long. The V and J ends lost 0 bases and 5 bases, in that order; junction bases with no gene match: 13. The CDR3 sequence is CASSLDIGGSTVETQYF. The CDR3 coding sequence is TGTGCCAGCAGCTTGGATATCGGCGGGAGTACCGTCGAGACCCAGTACTTC.

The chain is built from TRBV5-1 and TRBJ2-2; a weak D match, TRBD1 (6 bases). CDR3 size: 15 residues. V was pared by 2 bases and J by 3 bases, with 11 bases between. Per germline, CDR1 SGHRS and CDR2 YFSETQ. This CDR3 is CASSFTGYDTGELFF. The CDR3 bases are TGCGCCAGCAGCTTTACAGGGTACGACACCGGGGAGCTGTTTTTT.

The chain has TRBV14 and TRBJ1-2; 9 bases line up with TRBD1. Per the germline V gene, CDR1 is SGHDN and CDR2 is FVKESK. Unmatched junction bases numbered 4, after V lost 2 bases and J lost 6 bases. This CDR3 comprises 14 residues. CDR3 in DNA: TGTGCCAGCAGCCAAAACAGGGGGCGGAATGGCTACACCTTC. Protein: CASSQNRGRNGYTF.

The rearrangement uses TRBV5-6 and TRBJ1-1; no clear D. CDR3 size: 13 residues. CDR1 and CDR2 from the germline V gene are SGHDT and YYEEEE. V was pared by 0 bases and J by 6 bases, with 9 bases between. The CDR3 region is CASSLVGGAEAFF. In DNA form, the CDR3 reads TGTGCCAGCAGCTTGGTCGGAGGCGCTGAAGCTTTCTTT.

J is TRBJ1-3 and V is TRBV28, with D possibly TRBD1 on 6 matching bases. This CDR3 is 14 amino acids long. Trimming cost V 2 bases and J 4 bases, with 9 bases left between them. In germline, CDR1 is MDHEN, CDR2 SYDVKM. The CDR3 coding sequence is TGTGCCAGCAGTTTAATGGGGGCAGGAAACACCATATATTTT. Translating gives CASSLMGAGNTIYF.

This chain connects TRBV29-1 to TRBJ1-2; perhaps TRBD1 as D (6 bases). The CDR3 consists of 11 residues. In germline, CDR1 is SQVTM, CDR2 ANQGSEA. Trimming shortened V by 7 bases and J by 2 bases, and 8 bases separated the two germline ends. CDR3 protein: CSGRGNYGYTF. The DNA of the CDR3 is TGCAGCGGCAGGGGAAACTATGGCTACACCTTC.

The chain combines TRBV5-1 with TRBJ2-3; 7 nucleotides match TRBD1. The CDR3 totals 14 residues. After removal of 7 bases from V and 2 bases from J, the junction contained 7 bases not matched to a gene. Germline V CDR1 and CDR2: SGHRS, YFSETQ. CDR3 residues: CASSQGINTDTQYF. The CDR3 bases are TGCGCCAGCTCACAGGGGATCAACACAGATACGCAGTATTTT.

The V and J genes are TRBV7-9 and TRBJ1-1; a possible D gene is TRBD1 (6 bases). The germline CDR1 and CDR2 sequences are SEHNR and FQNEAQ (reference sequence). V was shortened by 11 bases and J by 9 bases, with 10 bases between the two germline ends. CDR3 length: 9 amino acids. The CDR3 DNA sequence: TGTGCCGCGGGGGCTCAAGCTTTCTTT. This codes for CAAGAQAFF.

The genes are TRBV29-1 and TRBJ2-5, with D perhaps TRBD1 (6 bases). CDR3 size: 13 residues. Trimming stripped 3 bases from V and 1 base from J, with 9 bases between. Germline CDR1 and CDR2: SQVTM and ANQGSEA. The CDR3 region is CSVENRAQETQYF. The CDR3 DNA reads TGCAGCGTTGAGAACAGGGCCCAAGAGACCCAGTACTTC.

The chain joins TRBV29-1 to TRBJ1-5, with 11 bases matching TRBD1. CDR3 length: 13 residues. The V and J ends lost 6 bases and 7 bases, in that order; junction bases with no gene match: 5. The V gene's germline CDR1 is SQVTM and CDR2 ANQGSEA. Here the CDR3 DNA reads TGCAGCGTGGTGGGGACAGGGGGACAGCCCCAGCATTTT. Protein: CSVVGTGGQPQHF.

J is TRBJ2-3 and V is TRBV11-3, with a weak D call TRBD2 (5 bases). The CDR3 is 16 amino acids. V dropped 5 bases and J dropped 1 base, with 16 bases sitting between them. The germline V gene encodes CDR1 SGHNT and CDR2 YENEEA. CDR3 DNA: TGTGCCAGCAGCCCCATGGCGGACTCAGGCACAGATACGCAGTATTTT. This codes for CASSPMADSGTDTQYF.

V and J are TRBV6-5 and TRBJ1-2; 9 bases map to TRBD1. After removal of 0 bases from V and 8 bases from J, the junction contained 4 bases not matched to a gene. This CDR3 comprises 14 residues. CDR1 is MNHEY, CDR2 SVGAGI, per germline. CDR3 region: CASSYSNRGQGYTF. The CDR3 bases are TGTGCCAGCAGTTACTCGAACAGGGGGCAAGGCTACACCTTC.

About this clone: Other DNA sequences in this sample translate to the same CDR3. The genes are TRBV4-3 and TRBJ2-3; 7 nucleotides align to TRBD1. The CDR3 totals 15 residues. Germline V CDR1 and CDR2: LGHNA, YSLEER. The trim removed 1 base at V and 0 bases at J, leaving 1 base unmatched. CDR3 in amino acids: CASSQGDRSTDTQYF. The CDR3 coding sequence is TGCGCCAGCAGCCAAGGGGACAGAAGCACAGATACGCAGTATTTT.

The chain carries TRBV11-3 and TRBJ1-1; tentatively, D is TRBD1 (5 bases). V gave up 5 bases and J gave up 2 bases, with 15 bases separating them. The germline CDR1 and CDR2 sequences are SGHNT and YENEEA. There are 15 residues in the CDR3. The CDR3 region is CASSPSPGGNTEAFF. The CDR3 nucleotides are TGTGCCAGCAGCCCTTCGCCCGGGGGTAACACTGAAGCTTTCTTT.

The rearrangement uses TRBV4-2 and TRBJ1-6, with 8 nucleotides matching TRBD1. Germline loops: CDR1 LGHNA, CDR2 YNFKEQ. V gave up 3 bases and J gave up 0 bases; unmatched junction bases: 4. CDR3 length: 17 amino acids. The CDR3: CASSQDRDSSYNSPLHF. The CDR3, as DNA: TGTGCCAGCAGCCAGGACAGGGATAGCTCCTATAATTCACCCCTCCACTTT.

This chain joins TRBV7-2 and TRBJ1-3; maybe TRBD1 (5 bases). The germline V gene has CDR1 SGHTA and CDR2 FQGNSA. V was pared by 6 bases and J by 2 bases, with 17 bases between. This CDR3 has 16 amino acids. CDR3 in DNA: TGTGCCAGCAGTCCCACCAGGCCGGGGGCTGGAAACACCATATATTTT. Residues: CASSPTRPGAGNTIYF.

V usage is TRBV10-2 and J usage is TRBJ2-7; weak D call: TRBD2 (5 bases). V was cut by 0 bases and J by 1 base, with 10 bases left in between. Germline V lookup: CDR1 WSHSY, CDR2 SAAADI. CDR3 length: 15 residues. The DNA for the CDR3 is TGCGCCAGCAGTGAGTCGAACCGGGGTTCCTACGAGCAGTACGTC. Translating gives CASSESNRGSYEQYV.

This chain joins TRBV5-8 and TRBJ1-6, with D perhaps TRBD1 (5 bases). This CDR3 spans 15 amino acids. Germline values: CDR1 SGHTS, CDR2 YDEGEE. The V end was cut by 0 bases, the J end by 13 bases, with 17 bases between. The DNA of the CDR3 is TGTGCCAGCAGCTTGGATCAGGGCCCCCCAGGGCCCCTCCACTTT. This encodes CASSLDQGPPGPLHF.

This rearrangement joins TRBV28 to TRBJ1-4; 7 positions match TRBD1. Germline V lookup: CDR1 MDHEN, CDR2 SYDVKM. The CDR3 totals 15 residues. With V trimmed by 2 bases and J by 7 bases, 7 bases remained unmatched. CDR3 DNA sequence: TGTGCCAGCAGTTTACCACAGGGGTTTGGTGAAAAACTGTTTTTT. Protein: CASSLPQGFGEKLFF.

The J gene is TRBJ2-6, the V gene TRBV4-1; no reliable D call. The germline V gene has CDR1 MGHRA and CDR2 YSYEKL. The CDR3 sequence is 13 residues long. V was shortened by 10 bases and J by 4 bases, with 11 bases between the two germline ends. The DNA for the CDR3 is TGCGCCATCAACTCCCCCGGGGCCAACGTCCTGACTTTC. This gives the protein CAINSPGANVLTF.